This TCR beta chain was recorded in a study of post-analysis software for immune sequencing data. Whole-study results and caveats: Relative to controls, patients had about five TRBV segments at higher frequency, with TRBV5-6, TRBV5-1 and TRBV20-1 among these. Strong same-batch co-clustering of samples appeared with F measure clustering.

As to this clonotype: The antigen is unknown.

Incorporated into the TCR beta cDNA libraries were unique molecular identifiers, which served to reduce PCR and sequencing biases. Each CDR3 protein is one row after TCRdb ran MiXCR on the PCR reads. The sample shows fewer than 850,000 distinct CDR3 sequences, 25% to 30% of them seen only once. Germline V CDR1 and CDR2: DFQATT, SNEGSKA (reference sequence). CDR3 length equals 11 residues. V gave up 3 bases and J gave up 5 bases, with 7 bases separating them. Sequencing used blood. The chain uses TRBV20-1 and TRBJ1-1, with D possibly being TRBD1 (5 bases). The TCR sequence derives from a girl under 18 with multiple sclerosis. CDR3 in amino acids: CSARAGTEAFF. The CDR3 DNA reads TGCAGTGCTAGGGCAGGGACTGAAGCTTTCTTT.